This TCR beta chain comes out of a study of cytomegalovirus exposure and HLA in healthy donors. In the PCR, 60 Vbeta and 13 Jbeta primers were used. Assay used: immunoSEQ multiplex PCR; TCRdb lists only in-frame clones, some missing. The table has around 97,000 clones, around 61% seen once. Whole-study findings and limits: Reported performance of the classifier showed diagnosis of cytomegalovirus status with high specificity and sensitivity. Data from an earlier analysis indicated that most TCR beta V segments were productive either about 90% or about 30% of the time. What was likely a sequencing artifact was a cluster of highly shared sequence variants.

The donors gave bone marrow, and they were healthy. CDR3 length equals 14 residues. CDR1 is SNHLY, CDR2 FYNNEI, per germline. Trimming took 2 bases from V and 4 from J, leaving 10 bases between them. As regards this clone: The antigen remains undetermined.

This clonotype was sampled from a woman aged 45-59 years in good health and CMV-seronegative. Material: PBMCs. V and J are TRBV2 and TRBJ2-3, with D possibly being TRBD1 (5 bases). The CDR3, as DNA: TGTGCCAGCAGTGAACTTAGCAGGGCAGATACGCAGTATTTT. This gives the protein CASSELSRADTQYF.